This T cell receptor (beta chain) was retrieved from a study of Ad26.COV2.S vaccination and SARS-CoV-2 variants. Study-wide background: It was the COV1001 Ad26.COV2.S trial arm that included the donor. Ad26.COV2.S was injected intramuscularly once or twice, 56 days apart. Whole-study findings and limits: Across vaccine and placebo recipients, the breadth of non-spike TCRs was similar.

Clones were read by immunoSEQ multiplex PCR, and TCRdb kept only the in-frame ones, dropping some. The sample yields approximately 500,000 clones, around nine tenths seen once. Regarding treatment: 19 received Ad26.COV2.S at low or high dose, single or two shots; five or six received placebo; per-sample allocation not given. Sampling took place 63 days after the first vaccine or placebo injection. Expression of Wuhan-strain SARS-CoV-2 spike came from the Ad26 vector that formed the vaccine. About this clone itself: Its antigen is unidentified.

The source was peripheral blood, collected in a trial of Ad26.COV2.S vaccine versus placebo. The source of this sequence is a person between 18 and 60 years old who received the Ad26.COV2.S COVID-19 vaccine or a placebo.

Written as DNA, the CDR3 is TGTGCCAGCAGCGGACCCAGGTCCCCGCTTAACTATGGCTACACCTTC. Amino acid sequence: CASSGPRSPLNYGYTF. V is TRBV7-2 and J is TRBJ1-2, with D unresolved. In germline, CDR1 is SGHTA, CDR2 FQGNSA. The V and J ends lost 5 bases and 1 base respectively, with 17 bases between them. There are 16 residues in the CDR3.